These 28 T cell receptor beta chains originate from one sample sequenced in a study of a mutant IDH1 vaccine in newly diagnosed glioma. Assay: immunoSEQ multiplex PCR; the TCRdb copy retains only in-frame clones and omits some. This table holds 60,000 or so clones, approximately 89% found once. Time point defined: week 11, during vaccination. The vaccine gave 300 ug of a 20-mer mutant IDH1 peptide subcutaneously per dose. The antigens these receptors bind are not known. The sequencing used PBMCs, collected from a glioma patient whose treatment included an IDH1 peptide vaccine. The receptors stem from a man between 40 and 49 years old with glioma.

This clone was detected a few times. The gene calls are TRBV7-9 and TRBJ1-1, with D hard to call. Trimming took 5 bases from V and 7 from J, leaving 8 bases between them. This CDR3 is 11 amino acids long. Germline lookup yields CDR1 SEHNR and CDR2 FQNEAQ (reference sequence). The CDR3 nucleotides are TGTGCCAGCAGCCGGGGTAATGAAGCTTTCTTT. Translating gives CASSRGNEAFF.

The chain employs TRBV27 and TRBJ2-5, with TRBD1 identical over 9 bases. V lost 6 bases, J lost 5 bases, and 7 bases stayed unmatched. Per the germline V gene, CDR1 is MNHEY and CDR2 is SMNVEV (reference sequence). The CDR3 totals 14 residues. In DNA form, the CDR3 reads TGTGCCAGCAGAATGGACAGGGGTGGCGAGACCCAGTACTTC. Amino acids: CASRMDRGGETQYF.

The rearrangement uses TRBV7-8 and TRBJ2-5; possible D gene TRBD1, 5 bases. There are 13 residues in the CDR3. The germline V gene has CDR1 SGHVS and CDR2 FQNEAQ. The V end was cut by 0 bases, the J end by 5 bases, with 7 bases between. The CDR3 DNA reads as TGTGCCAGCAGCTTAGCGGGGCGGGAGACCCAGTACTTC. This codes for CASSLAGRETQYF.

This chain links TRBV7-2 with TRBJ1-5; no clear D. Germline V gene lookup returns CDR1 SGHTA and CDR2 FQGNSA. The CDR3 has 16 residues. The V end was cut by 4 bases, the J end by 3 bases, with 16 bases between. The CDR3 spells CASSYGGYSNNQPQHF. As DNA, the CDR3 is TGTGCCAGCAGCTACGGCGGGTACTCAAACAATCAGCCCCAGCATTTT.

The DNA for the CDR3 is TGTGCCAGCAGCGACACAGGGTTGAGCACAGATACGCAGTATTTT. Protein product: CASSDTGLSTDTQYF. The chain recombines TRBV7-9 with TRBJ2-3, with D possibly TRBD1 on 6 matching bases. CDR1 is SEHNR, CDR2 FQNEAQ, per germline (reference sequence). The V gene lost 5 bases and the J gene lost 0 bases, with 12 bases spanning the gap. This CDR3 is 15 amino acids long.

V gene TRBV9 combines with J gene TRBJ2-1, with 7 bases lining up with TRBD2. The CDR3 has 17 residues. The V and J ends lost 3 bases and 3 bases, in that order; junction bases with no gene match: 12. The germline gives CDR1 SGDLS, CDR2 YYNGEE. This CDR3 is CASSAREGTNIYNEQFF. The CDR3 nucleotides read TGTGCCAGCAGCGCCCGAGAGGGGACTAACATCTACAATGAGCAGTTCTTC.

The rearrangement uses TRBV29-1 and TRBJ2-3, with TRBD2 matching over 11 bases. CDR3 length: 17 amino acids. CDR1 and CDR2 from the germline V gene are SQVTM and ANQGSEA. V lost 6 bases, J lost 0 bases, and 11 bases stayed unmatched. CDR3 coding DNA: TGCAGCGTCGCCGGACTAGCGGGCCCGTTCAGCACAGATACGCAGTATTTT. This translates into CSVAGLAGPFSTDTQYF.

The chain joins TRBV6-6 to TRBJ2-7; D possibly corresponds to TRBD2 (5 bases). Germline V gene lookup returns CDR1 MNHNY and CDR2 SVGAGI (reference sequence). This CDR3 is built from 13 residues. V was clipped by 4 bases and J by 5 bases, with 12 bases between them. In DNA, the CDR3 is TGTGCCAGCAGTTTTTCCGGGAAGAACGAGCAGTACTTC. Protein sequence: CASSFSGKNEQYF.

The chain has TRBV19 and TRBJ2-2, with D perhaps TRBD1 (5 bases). CDR1 and CDR2 from the germline V gene are LNHDA and SQIVND (reference sequence). The CDR3 totals 15 residues. V shed 3 bases and J shed 4 bases, with 12 bases lying between them. CDR3: CASSILTAATGELFF. CDR3 coding DNA: TGTGCCAGTAGTATTCTGACAGCAGCCACCGGGGAGCTGTTTTTT.

The V call is TRBV5-1, the J call TRBJ1-6, with no clear D. There are 15 residues in the CDR3. Germline V gives CDR1 SGHRS, CDR2 YFSETQ. V lost 4 bases and J lost 1, with 9 bases in between. The CDR3 coding sequence is TGCGCCAGCAGCGTGGCCAGTTCCTATAATTCACCCCTCCACTTT. It translates to CASSVASSYNSPLHF.

The chain joins TRBV27 to TRBJ1-1; 9 bases agree with TRBD1. J lost 5 bases, V lost 5 bases, and 6 bases had no gene match. The CDR3 extends over 14 amino acids. Germline-derived CDR1 and CDR2 are MNHEY and SMNVEV (reference sequence). CDR3 nucleotides: TGTGCCAGCAGTGGTGGGACAGGGTTGACTGAAGCTTTCTTT. It codes for CASSGGTGLTEAFF.

As regards this clone: One junction end does not reproduce the germline sequence, and a read error may be involved. This chain connects TRBV4-1 to TRBJ2-1, with 7 bases that match TRBD1. Germline CDR1 and CDR2: MGHRA and YSYEKL. The CDR3 runs to 11 residues. The CDR3: CASSRDRDRIF. In DNA form, the CDR3 reads TGCGCCAGCAGCCGAGACAGGGATAGGATCTTC.

The chain couples TRBV5-8 to TRBJ2-7; possibly TRBD1 for D (6 bases). V shed 4 bases and J shed 0 bases, with 8 bases lying between them. The CDR3 length is 13 residues. From germline, CDR1 is SGHTS and CDR2 YDEGEE. The DNA of the CDR3 is TGTGCCAGCAGCCGGGACATCTCCTACGAGCAGTACTTC. Its protein product is CASSRDISYEQYF.

The V and J genes are TRBV7-8 and TRBJ1-2, with a tentative D call TRBD1 (5 bases). CDR3 length equals 13 residues. CDR1 is SGHVS, CDR2 FQNEAQ, per germline. Trimming stripped 3 bases from V and 7 bases from J, with 12 bases between. The CDR3: CASSLGRGRGYTF. CDR3 sequence (DNA): TGTGCCAGCAGCTTGGGAAGGGGCCGTGGCTACACCTTC. The variable domain in full, with the rest retrieved from reference TRBV7-8 and TRBJ1-2, is GAGVSQSPRYKVAKRGQDVALRCDPISGHVSLFWYQQALGQGPEFLTYFQNEAQLDKSGLPSDRFFAERPEGSVSTLKIQRTQQEDSAVYLCASSLGRGRGYTFGSGTRLTVV.

This clone has a single count. The chain carries TRBV5-1 and TRBJ1-2, with D tentatively TRBD1 (6 bases). This CDR3 is built from 17 residues. V was pared by 2 bases and J by 1 base, with 18 bases between. CDR1 is SGHRS, CDR2 YFSETQ, per germline. This CDR3 is CASSLSEAGVGNYGYTF. CDR3 sequence (DNA): TGCGCCAGCAGCTTATCGGAGGCAGGGGTCGGTAACTATGGCTACACCTTC. Filled out from reference TRBV5-1 and TRBJ1-2, the complete variable domain reads KAGVTQTPRYLIKTRGQQVTLSCSPISGHRSVSWYQQTPGQGLQFLFEYFSETQRNKGNFPGRFSGRQFSNSRSEMNVSTLELGDSALYLCASSLSEAGVGNYGYTFGSGTRLTVV.

V is TRBV27 and J is TRBJ1-5; D is undetermined. CDR3 length equals 15 residues. Germline V gene data show CDR1 as MNHEY and CDR2 as SMNVEV (reference sequence). The V end was cut by 1 base, the J end by 4 bases, with 11 bases between. Here the CDR3 reads CASSLYAGSNQPQHF. CDR3 bases: TGTGCCAGCAGTTTATATGCGGGATCTAATCAGCCCCAGCATTTT.

The rearrangement joins TRBV5-1 to TRBJ1-1, with D possibly matching TRBD1 (5 bases). Trimming left V 0 bases short and J 3 bases short, with 9 bases between. Germline CDR1 is SGHRS and CDR2 is YFSETQ. The CDR3 length is 14 residues. The CDR3 DNA sequence: TGCGCCAGCAGCTTGGGTACAGGTGACACTGAAGCTTTCTTT. Translation gives CASSLGTGDTEAFF. Variable domain in full (rest from reference TRBV5-1 and TRBJ1-1): KAGVTQTPRYLIKTRGQQVTLSCSPISGHRSVSWYQQTPGQGLQFLFEYFSETQRNKGNFPGRFSGRQFSNSRSEMNVSTLELGDSALYLCASSLGTGDTEAFFGQGTRLTVV.

The rearrangement joins TRBV10-3 to TRBJ1-2; D gene uncertain. Germline-derived CDR1 and CDR2 are ENHRY and SYGVKD. The CDR3 consists of 12 residues. The ends were cut back, 3 bases at V and 8 bases at J, with 10 bases in the middle. The CDR3: CAISDNDGGYTF. The CDR3 DNA reads TGTGCCATCAGTGATAACGACGGGGGCTACACCTTC.

CDR3 in DNA: TGTGCCAGCAGCTTTTGGCAGGGGATGGGTGACACTGAAGCTTTCTTT. Translation: CASSFWQGMGDTEAFF. The chain recombines TRBV7-9 with TRBJ1-1, with a possible D match to TRBD1 (6 bases). The V and J ends lost 3 bases and 3 bases respectively, with 17 bases between them. The CDR3 loop spans 16 amino acids. Germline CDR1 reads SEHNR; CDR2 reads FQNEAQ (reference sequence).

The CDR3 protein is CASSEFARSYEQYV. In DNA form, the CDR3 reads TGTGCCAGCAGTGAATTTGCCAGATCCTACGAGCAGTACGTC. The chain recombines TRBV6-1 with TRBJ2-7; D is undetermined. Germline V gives CDR1 MNHNS, CDR2 SASEGT. V lost 2 bases and J lost 1, with 9 bases in between. This CDR3 has 14 amino acids.

This clone turned up a few times. The genes are TRBV2 and TRBJ1-5; D unresolved. The CDR3 is made up of 13 amino acids. Germline values: CDR1 SNHLY, CDR2 FYNNEI. V gave up 5 bases and J gave up 0 bases, with 5 bases separating them. The DNA for the CDR3 is TGTGCCAGCAGTATGTATAGCAATCAGCCCCAGCATTTT. As protein: CASSMYSNQPQHF.

V gene TRBV7-9 combines with J gene TRBJ1-4; D is uncertain. Germline CDR1 is SEHNR and CDR2 is FQNEAQ (reference sequence). This CDR3 comprises 12 residues. The V end lost 3 bases, the J end lost 4 bases, and 3 bases lay between the germline ends. The CDR3 region is CASSFRNEKLFF. Here the CDR3 DNA reads TGTGCCAGCAGCTTCCGTAATGAAAAACTGTTTTTT.

The V gene is TRBV7-8, the J gene TRBJ1-2; D is possibly TRBD1 (5 bases). The CDR3 contains 14 residues. V was cut by 0 bases and J by 8 bases, with 13 bases left in between. Germline V gene data show CDR1 as SGHVS and CDR2 as FQNEAQ. CDR3 protein: CASSLAQGDWGYTF. CDR3 nucleotides: TGTGCCAGCAGCTTAGCGCAGGGAGACTGGGGCTACACCTTC.

J is TRBJ1-5 and V is TRBV5-1; tentative D call: TRBD1 (5 bases). The V gene's germline CDR1 is SGHRS and CDR2 YFSETQ. V shed 0 bases and J shed 4 bases, with 11 bases lying between them. The CDR3 sequence is 15 residues long. CDR3 loop: CASSLGVAGNQPQHF. For the CDR3, the DNA is TGCGCCAGCAGCTTGGGAGTGGCAGGGAATCAGCCCCAGCATTTT.

The chain uses TRBV4-3 and TRBJ2-3, with unresolved D. Germline CDR1 LGHNA, CDR2 YSLEER. V shed 1 base and J shed 0 bases, with 5 bases lying between them. CDR3 length: 14 amino acids. The DNA for the CDR3 is TGCGCCAGCAGCCAAGTCCCCAGCACAGATACGCAGTATTTT. The encoded protein is CASSQVPSTDTQYF.

This clone has only a few counts. For the CDR3, the DNA is TGCGCCAGCAGCCAAGTCCCCACGGATGAGCAGTTCTTC. Translated, it gives CASSQVPTDEQFF. V gene TRBV4-3 combines with J gene TRBJ2-1; D is uncertain. Trimming took 1 base from V and 8 from J, leaving 9 bases between them. The CDR3 is 13 residues long. Germline-derived CDR1 and CDR2 are LGHNA and YSLEER.

J is TRBJ2-3 and V is TRBV6-5; no firm D call. The V gene lost 6 bases and the J gene lost 0 bases, with 13 bases spanning the gap. CDR3 length: 15 residues. The germline CDR1 and CDR2 sequences are MNHEY and SVGAGI. Here the CDR3 reads CASRRPGPSTDTQYF. In DNA, the CDR3 is TGTGCCAGCAGGCGACCGGGCCCTAGCACAGATACGCAGTATTTT.

The CDR3 sequence is CAWSATDRSTQYF. The CDR3 DNA follows: TGTGCCTGGAGCGCTACGGACAGAAGTACGCAGTATTTT. This rearrangement joins TRBV30 to TRBJ2-3; perhaps TRBD1 as D (6 bases). The ends were cut back, 3 bases at V and 8 bases at J, with 15 bases in the middle. Germline CDR1 is GTSNPN and CDR2 is SVGIG (reference sequence). CDR3 length: 13 residues.